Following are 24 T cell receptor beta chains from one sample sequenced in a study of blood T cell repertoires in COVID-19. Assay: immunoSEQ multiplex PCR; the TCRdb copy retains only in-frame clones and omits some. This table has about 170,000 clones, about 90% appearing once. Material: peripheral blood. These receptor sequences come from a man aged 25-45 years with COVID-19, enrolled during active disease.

CDR3 protein: CASSLGATDTQYF. CDR3 DNA sequence: TGTGCCAGCAGCTTAGGGGCCACAGATACGCAGTATTTT. The chain couples TRBV11-2 to TRBJ2-3; D uncertain. V shed 1 base and J shed 2 bases, with 4 bases lying between them. The CDR3 is made up of 13 amino acids. Germline CDR1 and CDR2: SGHAT and FQNNGV.

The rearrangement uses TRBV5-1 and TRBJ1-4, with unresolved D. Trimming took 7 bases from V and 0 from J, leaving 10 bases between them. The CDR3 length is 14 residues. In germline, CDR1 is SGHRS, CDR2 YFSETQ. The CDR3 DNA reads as TGCGCCAGCCGCGTCCAGGCAACTAATGAAAAACTGTTTTTT. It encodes CASRVQATNEKLFF.

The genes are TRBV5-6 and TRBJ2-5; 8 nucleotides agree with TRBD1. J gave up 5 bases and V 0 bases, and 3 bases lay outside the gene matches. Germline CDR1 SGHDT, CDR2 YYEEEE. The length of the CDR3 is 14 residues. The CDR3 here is CASSLGTGLETQYF. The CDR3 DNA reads TGTGCCAGCAGCTTGGGGACAGGGTTGGAGACCCAGTACTTC.

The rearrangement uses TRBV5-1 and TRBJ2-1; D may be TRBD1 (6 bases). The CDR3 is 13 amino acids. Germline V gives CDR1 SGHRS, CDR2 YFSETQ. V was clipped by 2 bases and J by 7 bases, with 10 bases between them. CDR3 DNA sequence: TGCGCCAGCAGCTTAATAAGGGGGAATGAGCAGTTCTTC. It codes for CASSLIRGNEQFF.

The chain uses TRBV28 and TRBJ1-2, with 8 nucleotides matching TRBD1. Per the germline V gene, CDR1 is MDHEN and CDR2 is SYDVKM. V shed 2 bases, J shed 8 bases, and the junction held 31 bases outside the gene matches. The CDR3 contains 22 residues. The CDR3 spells CASSLPPGPVWQGARDMWGYTF. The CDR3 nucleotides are TGTGCCAGCAGTTTACCCCCCGGGCCAGTTTGGCAGGGGGCCCGCGATATGTGGGGCTACACCTTC.

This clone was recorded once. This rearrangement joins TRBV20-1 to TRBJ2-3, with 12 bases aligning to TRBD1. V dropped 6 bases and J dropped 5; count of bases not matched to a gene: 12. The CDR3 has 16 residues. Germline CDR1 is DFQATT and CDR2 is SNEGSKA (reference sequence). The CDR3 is CSASHWGQGAIDTQYF. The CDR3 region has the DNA TGCAGTGCCAGTCACTGGGGACAGGGGGCAATAGATACGCAGTATTTT.

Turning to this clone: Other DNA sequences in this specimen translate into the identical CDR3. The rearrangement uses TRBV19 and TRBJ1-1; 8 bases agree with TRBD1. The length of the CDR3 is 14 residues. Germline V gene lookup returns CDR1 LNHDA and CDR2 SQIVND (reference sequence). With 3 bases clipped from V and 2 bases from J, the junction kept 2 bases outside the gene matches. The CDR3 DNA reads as TGTGCCAGTAGTATCGGACAGGGAAACACTGAAGCTTTCTTT. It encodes CASSIGQGNTEAFF.

The CDR3 region is CASSVRTSGSNTGELFF. As DNA, the CDR3 is TGTGCCAGCAGCGTAAGGACTAGCGGGTCCAACACCGGGGAGCTGTTTTTT. This chain connects TRBV9 to TRBJ2-2, with 11 bases identical to TRBD2. J lost 2 bases, V lost 1 base, and 4 bases had no gene match. CDR1 and CDR2 (germline): SGDLS, YYNGEE. This CDR3 has 17 amino acids.

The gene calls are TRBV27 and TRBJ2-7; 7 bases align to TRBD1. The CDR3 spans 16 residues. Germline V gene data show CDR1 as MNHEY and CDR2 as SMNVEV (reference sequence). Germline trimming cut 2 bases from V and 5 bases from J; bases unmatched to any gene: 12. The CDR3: CASSLLPSDRAHEQYF. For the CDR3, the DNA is TGTGCCAGCAGTTTACTCCCCTCAGACAGGGCCCACGAGCAGTACTTC.

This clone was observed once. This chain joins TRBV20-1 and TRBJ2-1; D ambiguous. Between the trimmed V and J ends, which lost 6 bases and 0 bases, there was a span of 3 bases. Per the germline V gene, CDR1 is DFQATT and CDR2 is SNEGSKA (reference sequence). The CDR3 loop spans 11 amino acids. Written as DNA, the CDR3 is TGCAGTGCCCTCTCCTACAATGAGCAGTTCTTC. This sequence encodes CSALSYNEQFF.

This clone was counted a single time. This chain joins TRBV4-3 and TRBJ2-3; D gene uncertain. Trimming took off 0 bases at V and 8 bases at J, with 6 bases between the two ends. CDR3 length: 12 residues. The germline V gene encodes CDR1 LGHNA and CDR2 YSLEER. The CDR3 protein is CASSQDPGTQYF. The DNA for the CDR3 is TGCGCCAGCAGCCAAGATCCAGGTACGCAGTATTTT.

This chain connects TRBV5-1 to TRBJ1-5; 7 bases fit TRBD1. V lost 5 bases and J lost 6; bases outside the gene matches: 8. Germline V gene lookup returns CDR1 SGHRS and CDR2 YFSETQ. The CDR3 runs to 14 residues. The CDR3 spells CASSLGQAGQPQHF. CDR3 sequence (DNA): TGCGCCAGCAGTCTTGGACAGGCAGGTCAGCCCCAGCATTTT. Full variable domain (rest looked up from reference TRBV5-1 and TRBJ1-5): KAGVTQTPRYLIKTRGQQVTLSCSPISGHRSVSWYQQTPGQGLQFLFEYFSETQRNKGNFPGRFSGRQFSNSRSEMNVSTLELGDSALYLCASSLGQAGQPQHFGDGTRLSIL.

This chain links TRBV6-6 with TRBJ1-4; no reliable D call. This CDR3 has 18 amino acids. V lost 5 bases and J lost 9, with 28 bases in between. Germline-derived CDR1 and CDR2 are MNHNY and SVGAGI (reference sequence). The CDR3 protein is CASSHHSGSRKGVQKLFF. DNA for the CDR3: TGTGCCAGCAGTCACCACTCAGGAAGCCGAAAAGGTGTTCAAAAACTGTTTTTT.

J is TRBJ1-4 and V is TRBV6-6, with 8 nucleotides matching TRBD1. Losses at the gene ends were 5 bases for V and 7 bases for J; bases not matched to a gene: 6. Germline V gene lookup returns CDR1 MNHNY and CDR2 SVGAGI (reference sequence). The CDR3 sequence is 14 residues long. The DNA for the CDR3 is TGTGCCAGCAGTCAGGACAGGGACAGTGAAAAACTGTTTTTT. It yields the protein CASSQDRDSEKLFF.

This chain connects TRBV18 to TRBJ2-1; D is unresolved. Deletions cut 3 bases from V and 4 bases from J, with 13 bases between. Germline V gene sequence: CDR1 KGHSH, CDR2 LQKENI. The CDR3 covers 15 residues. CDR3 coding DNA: TGTGCCAGCTCACCTAGTAGGCTAGGATACAATGAGCAGTTCTTC. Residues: CASSPSRLGYNEQFF.

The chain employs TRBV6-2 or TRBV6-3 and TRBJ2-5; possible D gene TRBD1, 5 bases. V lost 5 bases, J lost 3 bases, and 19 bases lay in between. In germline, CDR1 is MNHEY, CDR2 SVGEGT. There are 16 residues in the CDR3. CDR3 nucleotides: TGTGCCAGCAGTCCCCCCTTTCAGGGTATGAAAGAGACCCAGTACTTC. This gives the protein CASSPPFQGMKETQYF.

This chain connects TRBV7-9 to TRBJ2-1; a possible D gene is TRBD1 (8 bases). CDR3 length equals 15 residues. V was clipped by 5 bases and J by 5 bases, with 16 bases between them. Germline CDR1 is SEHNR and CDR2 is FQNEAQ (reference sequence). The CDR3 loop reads CASSGQGGSNNEQFF. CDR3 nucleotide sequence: TGTGCCAGCAGCGGACAGGGAGGGAGTAACAATGAGCAGTTCTTC.

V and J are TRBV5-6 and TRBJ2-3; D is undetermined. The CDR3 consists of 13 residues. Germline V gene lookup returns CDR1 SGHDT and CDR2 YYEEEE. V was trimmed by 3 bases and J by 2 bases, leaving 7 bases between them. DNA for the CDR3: TGTGCCAGCAGCTCGTACACCACAGATACGCAGTATTTT. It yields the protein CASSSYTTDTQYF.

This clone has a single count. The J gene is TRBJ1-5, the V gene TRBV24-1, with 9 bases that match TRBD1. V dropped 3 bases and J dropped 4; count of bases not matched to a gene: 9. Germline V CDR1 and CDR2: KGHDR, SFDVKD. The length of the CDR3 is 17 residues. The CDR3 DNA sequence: TGTGCCACCAGTGATGCCCCCGGGACAGGGCCTAATCAGCCCCAGCATTTT. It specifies CATSDAPGTGPNQPQHF.

The DNA of the CDR3 is TGTGCCAGCAGCTACAGCCCGGGGACAGGGTACACAGATACGCAGTATTTT. It encodes CASSYSPGTGYTDTQYF. The V call is TRBV7-9, the J call TRBJ2-3, with TRBD1 matching over 9 bases. Germline CDR1 is SEHNR and CDR2 is FQNEAQ (reference sequence). The CDR3 contains 17 residues. J lost 2 bases, V lost 4 bases, and 10 bases had no gene match.

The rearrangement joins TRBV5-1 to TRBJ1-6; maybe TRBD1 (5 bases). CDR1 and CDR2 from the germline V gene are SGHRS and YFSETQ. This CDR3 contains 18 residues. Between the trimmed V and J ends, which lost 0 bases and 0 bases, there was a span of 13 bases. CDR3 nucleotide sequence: TGCGCCAGCAGCTTGGTGGTTCGAACAGGCTCCTATAATTCACCCCTCCACTTT. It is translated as CASSLVVRTGSYNSPLHF.

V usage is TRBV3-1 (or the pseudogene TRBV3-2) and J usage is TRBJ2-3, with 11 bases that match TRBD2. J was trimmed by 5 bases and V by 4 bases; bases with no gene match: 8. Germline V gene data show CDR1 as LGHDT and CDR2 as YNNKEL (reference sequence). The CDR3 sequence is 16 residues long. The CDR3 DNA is TGTGCCAGCAGCCGGCAACTAGCGGGAGCCCGAGATACGCAGTATTTT. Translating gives CASSRQLAGARDTQYF.

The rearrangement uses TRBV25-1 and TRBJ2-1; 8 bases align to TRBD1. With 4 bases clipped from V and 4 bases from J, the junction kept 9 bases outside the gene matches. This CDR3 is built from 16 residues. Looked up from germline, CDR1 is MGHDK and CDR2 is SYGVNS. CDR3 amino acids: CASSAAGGKVYNEQFF. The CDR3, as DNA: TGTGCCAGCAGTGCTGCAGGGGGCAAGGTGTACAATGAGCAGTTCTTC.

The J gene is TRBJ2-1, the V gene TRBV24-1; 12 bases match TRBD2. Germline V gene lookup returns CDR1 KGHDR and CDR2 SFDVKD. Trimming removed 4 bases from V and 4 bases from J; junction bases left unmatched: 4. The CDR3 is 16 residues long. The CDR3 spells CATSDSGLAGYNEQFF. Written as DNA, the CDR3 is TGTGCCACCAGTGACTCTGGACTAGCGGGGTACAATGAGCAGTTCTTC.